This T cell receptor beta chain came from a study of response to subunit inactivated influenza vaccine. Germline V gene data show CDR1 as MNHNS and CDR2 as SASEGT. CDR3 length equals 14 residues. Trimming took off 7 bases at V and 4 bases at J, with 16 bases between the two ends. This clonotype was counted at least ten times. TCRdb itself ran the RT-PCR reads through MiXCR, one entry per CDR3 protein. Among more than 400,000 distinct CDR3 sequences listed, approximately 9.9% were seen once. The genes are TRBV6-1 and TRBJ1-2; a possible D gene is TRBD1 (6 bases). This sequence was found in a man between 50 and 59 years old who received an inactivated influenza vaccine. Sequencing used PBMCs from blood, obtained around seven weeks after vaccination. CDR3 in DNA: TGTGCCAGCACCGAACCAGGGGTGGGCTATGGCTACACCTTC. This encodes CASTEPGVGYGYTF.